Listed below are T cell receptor beta chains from one sample, sequenced in a study of CD8 T cells in ankylosing spondylitis. TCRdb itself ran the 5' RACE reads through MiXCR, one entry per CDR3 protein. The profile shows just under 550,000 distinct CDR3 sequences, roughly 13% of them singletons. Sequences were obtained from blood, either unsorted or a sorted T cell fraction (not recorded which). The receptors stem from a male donor with ankylosing spondylitis. Both conserved end residues are part of each CDR3. A D gene is named only where the DNA matches it firmly. Clone sizes are given selectively: once, few, many, or a class where the clone is expanded.

d_gene	abundance	v_gene	j_gene	CDR3aa	CDR3nt
NA	NA	TRBV5-4	TRBJ2-1	CASSHGLSTYNEQFF	TGTGCCAGCAGCCACGGCTTATCGACCTACAATGAGCAGTTCTTC
NA	many	TRBV5-1	TRBJ2-1	CASSLAGTNSYNEQFF	TGCGCCAGCAGCTTGGCCGGGACCAACTCCTACAATGAGCAGTTCTTC
TRBD1	few	TRBV12-3/TRBV12-4	TRBJ1-4	CASARDRNEKLFF	TGTGCCAGCGCTCGGGACAGGAATGAAAAACTGTTTTTT
TRBD2	NA	TRBV10-3	TRBJ2-1	CATLSGNNNEQFF	TGTGCCACCCTTAGCGGGAACAACAATGAGCAGTTCTTC
TRBD2	few	TRBV5-6	TRBJ2-1	CASSLALALADNEQFF	TGTGCCAGCAGCCTCGCGCTGGCACTAGCGGACAATGAGCAGTTCTTC
NA	NA	TRBV25-1	TRBJ2-7	CASSEAGFAYEQYF	TGTGCCAGCAGTGAAGCAGGGTTTGCCTACGAGCAGTACTTC
TRBD2	many	TRBV7-9	TRBJ2-5	CASSFAGGGETQYF	TGTGCCAGCAGCTTTGCGGGAGGAGGGGAGACCCAGTACTTC
NA	few	TRBV29-1	TRBJ2-1	CSVEQVYNEQFF	TGCAGCGTTGAACAGGTCTACAATGAGCAGTTCTTC
NA	few	TRBV3-1	TRBJ2-7	CASSQSVSRQYF	TGTGCCAGCAGCCAATCGGTTAGTCGGCAGTACTTC
TRBD2	NA	TRBV30	TRBJ2-3	CAWRWVLAGGTSPDTQYF	TGTGCCTGGAGATGGGTGTTAGCGGGAGGTACTTCCCCAGATACGCAGTATTTT
NA	NA	TRBV20-1	TRBJ2-1	CSAYHGTDNEQFF	TGCAGTGCGTACCACGGGACGGACAATGAGCAGTTCTTC
TRBD2	many	TRBV5-6	TRBJ2-7	CASSMGLGAYEQYF	TGTGCCAGCAGCATGGGACTAGGAGCCTACGAGCAGTACTTC
NA	NA	TRBV6-1	TRBJ2-1	CATERSYEQFF	TGTGCCACCGAGAGGTCGTATGAGCAGTTCTTC
NA	few	TRBV3-1	TRBJ1-1	CARKGDGAGAVGDTEAFF	TGTGCCAGGAAGGGGGACGGCGCCGGTGCTGTAGGTGACACTGAAGCTTTCTTT
TRBD1	many	TRBV7-8	TRBJ2-3	CASSFDRDRGDTQYF	TGTGCCAGCAGCTTCGACCGGGACAGGGGTGATACGCAGTATTTT
NA	NA	TRBV19	TRBJ2-1	CASSIGADNEQFF	TGTGCCAGTAGTATCGGGGCAGACAATGAGCAGTTCTTC
TRBD2	NA	TRBV4-1	TRBJ2-7	CASSPWPSGRAYEQYF	TGCGCCAGCAGCCCTTGGCCTAGCGGGAGGGCCTACGAGCAGTACTTC
TRBD1	few	TRBV29-1	TRBJ2-3	CSVEDFGTGQEDTQYF	TGCAGCGTTGAAGATTTTGGGACAGGGCAGGAGGATACGCAGTATTTT
NA	NA	TRBV15	TRBJ1-2	CATSRDRTERSGYTF	TGTGCCACCAGCAGAGATCGGACGGAGAGGAGTGGCTACACCTTC
NA	many	TRBV4-1	TRBJ2-3	CASSQEDPLPTDTQYF	TGCGCCAGCAGCCAAGAAGACCCCTTACCCACAGATACGCAGTATTTT
NA	NA	TRBV25-1	TRBJ1-1	CASSEYSRATEAFF	TGTGCCAGCAGTGAATATAGCAGGGCCACTGAAGCTTTCTTT
NA	NA	TRBV5-1	TRBJ1-4	CASSFQPDNEKLFF	TGCGCCAGCAGCTTCCAACCTGATAATGAAAAACTGTTTTTT
TRBD2	few	TRBV10-2	TRBJ2-1	CASSESSGRAFRNEQFF	TGCGCCAGCAGTGAGTCTAGCGGGAGGGCCTTTCGCAATGAGCAGTTCTTC
TRBD2	NA	TRBV20-1	TRBJ2-1	CSARDLAGLGNEQFF	TGCAGTGCTAGAGACCTAGCGGGACTGGGCAATGAGCAGTTCTTC
NA	NA	TRBV30	TRBJ2-2	CAWSSGTVGELFF	TGTGCCTGGAGTTCGGGAACCGTCGGGGAGCTGTTTTTT
TRBD2	few	TRBV12-3/TRBV12-4	TRBJ2-2	CASSFPTSGMNTGELFF	TGTGCCAGCAGTTTTCCCACTAGCGGGATGAACACCGGGGAGCTGTTTTTT